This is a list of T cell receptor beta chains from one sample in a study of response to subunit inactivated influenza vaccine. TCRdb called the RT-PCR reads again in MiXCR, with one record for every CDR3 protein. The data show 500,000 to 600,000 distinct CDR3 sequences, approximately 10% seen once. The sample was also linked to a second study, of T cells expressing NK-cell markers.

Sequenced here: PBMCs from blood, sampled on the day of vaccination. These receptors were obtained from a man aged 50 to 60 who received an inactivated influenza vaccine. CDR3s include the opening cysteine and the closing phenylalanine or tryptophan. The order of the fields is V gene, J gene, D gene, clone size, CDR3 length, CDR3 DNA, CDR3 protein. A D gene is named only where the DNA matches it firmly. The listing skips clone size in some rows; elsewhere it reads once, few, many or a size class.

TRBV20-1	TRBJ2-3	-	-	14	TGCAGTGCCATTAATCGGTGGTTGTCAGATACGCAGTATTTT	CSAINRWLSDTQYF
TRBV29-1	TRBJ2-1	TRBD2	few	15	TGCAGCGGTACAATAGCGGGAGGGCCCTACAATGAGCAGTTCTTC	CSGTIAGGPYNEQFF
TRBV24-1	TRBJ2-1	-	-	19	TGTGCCACCAGTGATTCGACCCCGTTTGGCGGCGGATCCTACAATGAGCAGTTCTTC	CATSDSTPFGGGSYNEQFF
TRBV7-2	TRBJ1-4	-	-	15	TGTGCCAGCAGCTTAGCGAGGGTTGGTAATGAAAAACTGTTTTTT	CASSLARVGNEKLFF
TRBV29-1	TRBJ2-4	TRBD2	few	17	TGCAGCGTTGCGGGAACGGAGCGGGGGGCCTTTAAAAACATTCAGTACTTC	CSVAGTERGAFKNIQYF
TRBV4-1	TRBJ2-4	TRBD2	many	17	TGCGCCAGCAGCCAAGTTGGGGTAGCGGGATCCAAAAACATTCAGTACTTC	CASSQVGVAGSKNIQYF
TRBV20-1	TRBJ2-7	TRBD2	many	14	TGCAGTGCTCCCGGGACTAGCGGGAGTTACGAGCAGTACTTC	CSAPGTSGSYEQYF
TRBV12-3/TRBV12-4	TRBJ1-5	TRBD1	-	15	TGTGCCAGCAGCCGGGACAGGGCCCGAGGTCAGCCCCAGCATTTT	CASSRDRARGQPQHF
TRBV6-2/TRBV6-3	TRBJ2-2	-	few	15	TGTGCCAGCAGCCCCACCCGGGGCCTGACCGGGGAGCTGTTTTTT	CASSPTRGLTGELFF
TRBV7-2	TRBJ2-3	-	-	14	TGTGCCAGCAGCTTCGCGGGATACACAGATACGCAGTATTTT	CASSFAGYTDTQYF
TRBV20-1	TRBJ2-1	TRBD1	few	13	TGCAGTGCAAAGGACAGGTATGGCAATGAGCAGTTCTTC	CSAKDRYGNEQFF
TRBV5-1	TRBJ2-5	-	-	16	TGCGCCAGCAGCATCCTAAGGCCCACAACTGGGGAGACCCAGTACTTC	CASSILRPTTGETQYF
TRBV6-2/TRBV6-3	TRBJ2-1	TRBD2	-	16	TGTGCCAGCAGTCGCCGGACTAGCGGGAGCATCAATGAGCAGTTCTTC	CASSRRTSGSINEQFF
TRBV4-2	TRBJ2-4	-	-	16	TGTGCCAGCAGCCAAGATTCAGCGCCGAACAAAAACATTCAGTACTTC	CASSQDSAPNKNIQYF
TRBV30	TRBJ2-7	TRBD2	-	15	TGTGCCTGGAGTGTAGGGCTAGCGGGTTCCTACGAGCAGTACTTC	CAWSVGLAGSYEQYF
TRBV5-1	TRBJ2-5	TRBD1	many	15	TGCGCCAGTAGGACGTTAGGACAGGGGGAAGAGACCCAGTACTTC	CASRTLGQGEETQYF
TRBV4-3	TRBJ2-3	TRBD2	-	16	TGCGCCAGCAGCCAAGGACTAGCGGACTACACAGATACGCAGTATTTT	CASSQGLADYTDTQYF
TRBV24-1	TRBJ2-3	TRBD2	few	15	TGTGCCACCGGACTAGCGGGGGGGCCGTCAGATACGCAGTATTTT	CATGLAGGPSDTQYF
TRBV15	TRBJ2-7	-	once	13	TGTGCCACCAGCAGGGATCCTCGCTTGGAGCAGTACTTC	CATSRDPRLEQYF
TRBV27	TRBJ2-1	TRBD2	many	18	TGTGCCAGCAGCAGGACTAGCGGGGGGGACAGCTCCTACAATGAGCAGTTCTTC	CASSRTSGGDSSYNEQFF
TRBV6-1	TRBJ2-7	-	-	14	TGTGCCAACATGGTACGGGCTAGCTCCTACGAGCAGTACTTC	CANMVRASSYEQYF
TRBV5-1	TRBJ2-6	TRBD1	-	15	TGCGCCAGCAGCGCACAGGGGGCTGGGGCCAACGTCCTGACTTTC	CASSAQGAGANVLTF
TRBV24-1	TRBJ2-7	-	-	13	TGTGCCACCAGTGAGGCAGGGTCCTACGAGCAGTACTTC	CATSEAGSYEQYF
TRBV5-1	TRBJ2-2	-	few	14	TGCGCCAGCAGCGCAGACACGAACACCGGGGAGCTGTTTTTT	CASSADTNTGELFF